The 18 T cell receptor beta chains given below trace back to one sample, sequenced in a study of response to subunit inactivated influenza vaccine. Each CDR3 protein gets one entry after TCRdb re-called the RT-PCR reads with MiXCR. The sample has approximately 530,000 distinct CDR3 sequences, about 8% seen once. The source material was PBMCs from blood, sampled roughly 24 months after vaccination. The source is a man between 45 and 75 years old who received an inactivated influenza vaccine.

This clonotype was recorded many times. V usage is TRBV7-2 and J usage is TRBJ1-5, with a possible D match to TRBD1 (5 bases). CDR1 is SGHTA and CDR2 is FQGNSA in the germline V gene. The ends were cut back, 5 bases at V and 2 bases at J, with 10 bases in the middle. This CDR3 is built from 14 residues. Here the CDR3 DNA reads TGTGCCAGCAGCGTCCGGGGCGGCAATCAGCCCCAGCATTTT. Translation: CASSVRGGNQPQHF.

The chain uses TRBV2 and TRBJ1-5; maybe TRBD1 (6 bases). The germline V gene has CDR1 SNHLY and CDR2 FYNNEI. This CDR3 is built from 13 residues. With 7 bases removed from V and 3 bases from J, the gap between germline ends came to 10 bases. CDR3 DNA: TGTGCCAGCAACCGGGACAACAATCAGCCCCAGCATTTT. This gives the protein CASNRDNNQPQHF.

The chain links TRBV5-1 to TRBJ2-5; 8 bases match TRBD1. Looked up from germline, CDR1 is SGHRS and CDR2 is YFSETQ. CDR3 length: 13 residues. J lost 4 bases, V lost 4 bases, and 3 bases had no gene match. The CDR3 is CASSIGQGETQYF. In DNA form, the CDR3 reads TGCGCCAGCAGCATAGGACAGGGAGAGACCCAGTACTTC. Supplemented by reference TRBV5-1 and TRBJ2-5, the full variable domain reads KAGVTQTPRYLIKTRGQQVTLSCSPISGHRSVSWYQQTPGQGLQFLFEYFSETQRNKGNFPGRFSGRQFSNSRSEMNVSTLELGDSALYLCASSIGQGETQYFGPGTRLLVL.

Only a few counts were recorded for this clonotype. The rearrangement joins TRBV5-6 to TRBJ1-1; 7 bases agree with TRBD1. The CDR3 consists of 14 residues. Germline V gene lookup returns CDR1 SGHDT and CDR2 YYEEEE. The J segment lost 8 bases and the V segment lost 3 bases, leaving 10 bases of the junction unmatched. CDR3 region: CASSWTGAGGEAFF. The DNA for the CDR3 is TGTGCCAGCAGCTGGACAGGAGCCGGCGGAGAAGCTTTCTTT.

V gene TRBV15 combines with J gene TRBJ2-7; 9 positions agree with TRBD1. Germline CDR1 and CDR2: LNHNV and YYDKDF (reference sequence). V lost 5 bases, J lost 3 bases, and 5 bases stayed unmatched. CDR3 length: 14 residues. The CDR3 region has the DNA TGTGCCACCAGCGGAAGACAGGGGGGCTACGAGCAGTACTTC. It specifies CATSGRQGGYEQYF.

This clonotype showed up many times. The chain joins TRBV7-9 to TRBJ1-4; D possibly corresponds to TRBD1 (6 bases). The V gene lost 5 bases and the J gene lost 3 bases, with 16 bases spanning the gap. Germline V gene data show CDR1 as SEHNR and CDR2 as FQNEAQ (reference sequence). The CDR3 totals 16 residues. CDR3 DNA: TGTGCCAGCAGCCCGCAGGGGATGAGGTCTAATGAAAAACTGTTTTTT. Protein product: CASSPQGMRSNEKLFF.

This clonotype was found a few times. The chain uses TRBV20-1 and TRBJ1-5; D gene unclear. Per germline, CDR1 DFQATT and CDR2 SNEGSKA (reference sequence). V dropped 1 base and J dropped 0 bases, with 4 bases sitting between them. The CDR3 has 13 residues. In DNA form, the CDR3 reads TGCAGTGCTAGAGTGAATAGCAATCAGCCCCAGCATTTT. Its translation: CSARVNSNQPQHF.

The rearrangement joins TRBV7-9 to TRBJ1-1; D remains unclear. The CDR3 runs to 12 residues. Looked up from germline, CDR1 is SEHNR and CDR2 is FQNEAQ (reference sequence). The V end lost 5 bases, the J end lost 8 bases, and 12 bases lay between the germline ends. As DNA, the CDR3 is TGTGCCAGCAGCCCGCCTCCGAGCGAAGCTTTCTTT. As protein: CASSPPPSEAFF.

This clonotype occurred a few times. This rearrangement joins TRBV29-1 to TRBJ1-1; no reliable D call. Looked up from germline, CDR1 is SQVTM and CDR2 is ANQGSEA. The CDR3 extends over 14 amino acids. V lost 6 bases, J lost 5 bases, and 19 bases lay in between. The CDR3 DNA reads as TGCAGCGTCGGCTTGTCGGGATATCGGACTGAAGCTTTCTTT. Protein product: CSVGLSGYRTEAFF.

This clonotype has more than one count but fewer than ten. The chain links TRBV20-1 to TRBJ2-7; 8 nucleotides agree with TRBD1. This CDR3 comprises 13 residues. The ends lost 7 bases at V and 5 bases at J; junction bases unmatched: 10. CDR1 DFQATT and CDR2 SNEGSKA come from the germline V gene (reference sequence). Here the CDR3 DNA reads TGCAGTGGAAACGGACAGGGTGTCGACGAGCAGTACTTC. Its protein is CSGNGQGVDEQYF.

This clonotype was observed at least ten times. This chain uses TRBV4-2 with TRBJ2-7; 10 nucleotides match TRBD2. V lost 0 bases to trimming and J lost 3 bases; unmatched junction nucleotides: 5. CDR1 is LGHNA and CDR2 is YNFKEQ in the germline V gene. The CDR3 runs to 16 residues. CDR3 bases: TGTGCCAGCAGCCAAGATCTCACTAGCGGGGACTACGAGCAGTACTTC. Translated: CASSQDLTSGDYEQYF.

This clonotype was observed a handful of times. CDR3 loop: CATSGVSKTGELFF. CDR3 nucleotides: TGTGCCACCAGCGGGGTTTCTAAAACCGGGGAGCTGTTTTTT. The chain is built from TRBV12-3 or TRBV12-4 and TRBJ2-2, with 7 bases matching TRBD2. CDR3 length equals 14 residues. J lost 5 bases, V lost 10 bases, and 10 bases had no gene match.

This clonotype occurred many times. The rearrangement joins TRBV20-1 to TRBJ2-5; 9 positions match TRBD2. V was pared by 1 base and J by 4 bases, with 7 bases of the junction left unmatched. CDR1 DFQATT and CDR2 SNEGSKA come from the germline V gene (reference sequence). This CDR3 comprises 15 residues. Here the CDR3 DNA reads TGCAGTGCTAGAGTAGCGGGGGCCGTCGTAGAGACCCAGTACTTC. This codes for CSARVAGAVVETQYF.

This chain uses TRBV30 with TRBJ2-2; D is undetermined. V lost 0 bases to trimming and J lost 6 bases, with 8 bases between them. Germline CDR1 and CDR2: GTSNPN and SVGIG (reference sequence). CDR3 length equals 13 residues. The DNA of the CDR3 is TGTGCCTGGAGTGTACGGAGCTCCGGGGAGCTGTTTTTT. Translating it yields CAWSVRSSGELFF.

This clonotype was counted many times. The genes are TRBV5-1 and TRBJ1-1; possibly TRBD1 for D (6 bases). Germline V gene sequence: CDR1 SGHRS, CDR2 YFSETQ. The CDR3 extends over 15 amino acids. V dropped 0 bases and J dropped 4 bases, with 13 bases sitting between them. CDR3 sequence (DNA): TGCGCCAGCAGCTTGGAAACAGGGTTGGGCACTGAAGCTTTCTTT. Translating gives CASSLETGLGTEAFF.

V usage is TRBV11-2 and J usage is TRBJ2-2, with TRBD2 identical over 11 bases. The CDR3 covers 16 residues. Germline loops: CDR1 SGHAT, CDR2 FQNNGV. V lost 3 bases to trimming and J lost 4 bases; unmatched junction nucleotides: 4. The DNA of the CDR3 is TGTGCCAGCAGCTTCTCACTAGCGGGGGCCACCGGGGAGCTGTTTTTT. This translates into CASSFSLAGATGELFF.

CDR3 sequence reads: CASRGTENYGYTF. CDR3 nucleotide sequence: TGTGCCAGCAGGGGGACTGAGAACTATGGCTACACCTTC. This chain connects TRBV7-8 to TRBJ1-2; TRBD1 might be the D (5 bases). Trimming shortened V by 6 bases and J by 2 bases, and 10 bases separated the two germline ends. The germline gives CDR1 SGHVS, CDR2 FQNEAQ. CDR3 size: 13 residues. Full variable domain (outside the CDR3, taken from reference TRBV7-8 and TRBJ1-2): GAGVSQSPRYKVAKRGQDVALRCDPISGHVSLFWYQQALGQGPEFLTYFQNEAQLDKSGLPSDRFFAERPEGSVSTLKIQRTQQEDSAVYLCASRGTENYGYTFGSGTRLTVV.

The chain uses TRBV14 and TRBJ2-2, with 7 bases identical to TRBD2. Looked up from germline, CDR1 is SGHDN and CDR2 is FVKESK. The CDR3 loop spans 16 amino acids. V trimming: 3 bases; J trimming: 0 bases; junction bases outside the gene matches: 4. CDR3 sequence (DNA): TGTGCCAGCAGCCAGCCGGGACTACCGAACACCGGGGAGCTGTTTTTT. Its protein product is CASSQPGLPNTGELFF.